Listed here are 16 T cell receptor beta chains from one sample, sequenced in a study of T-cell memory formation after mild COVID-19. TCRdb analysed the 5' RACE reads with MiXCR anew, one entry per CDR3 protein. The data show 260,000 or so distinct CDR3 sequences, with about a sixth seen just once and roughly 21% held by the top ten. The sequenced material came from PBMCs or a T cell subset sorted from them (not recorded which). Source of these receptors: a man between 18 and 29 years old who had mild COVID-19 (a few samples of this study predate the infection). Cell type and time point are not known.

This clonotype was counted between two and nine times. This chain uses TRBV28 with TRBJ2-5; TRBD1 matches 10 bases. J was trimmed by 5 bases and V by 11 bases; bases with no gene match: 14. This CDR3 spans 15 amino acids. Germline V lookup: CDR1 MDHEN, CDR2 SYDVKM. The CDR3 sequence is CAGSRDRGSVETQYF. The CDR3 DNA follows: TGTGCCGGTTCCCGGGACAGGGGATCCGTGGAGACCCAGTACTTC.

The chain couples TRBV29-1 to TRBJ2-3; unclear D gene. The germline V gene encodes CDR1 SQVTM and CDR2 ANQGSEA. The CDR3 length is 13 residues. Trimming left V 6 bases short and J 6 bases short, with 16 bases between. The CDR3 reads CSVAVRLRDTQYF. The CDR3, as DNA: TGCAGCGTGGCGGTACGTCTGCGTGATACGCAGTATTTT.

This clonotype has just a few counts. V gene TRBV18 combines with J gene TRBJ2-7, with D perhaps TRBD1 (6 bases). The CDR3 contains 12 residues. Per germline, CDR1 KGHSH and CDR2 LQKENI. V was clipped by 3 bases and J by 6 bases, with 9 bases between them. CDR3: CASSPLTGEQYV. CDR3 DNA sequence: TGTGCCAGCTCACCCTTGACAGGCGAGCAGTACGTC.

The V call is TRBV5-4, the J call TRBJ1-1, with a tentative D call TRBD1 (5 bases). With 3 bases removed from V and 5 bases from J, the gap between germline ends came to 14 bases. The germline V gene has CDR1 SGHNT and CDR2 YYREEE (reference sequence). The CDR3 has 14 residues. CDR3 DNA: TGTGCCAGCAGCTCCGGGACCTCAGGGACTGAAGCTTTCTTT. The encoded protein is CASSSGTSGTEAFF.

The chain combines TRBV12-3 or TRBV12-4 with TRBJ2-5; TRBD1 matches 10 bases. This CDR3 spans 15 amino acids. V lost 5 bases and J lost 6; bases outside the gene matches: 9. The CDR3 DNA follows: TGTGCCAGCAGTGCGCCGGGACAGGGGATGAAGACCCAGTACTTC. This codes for CASSAPGQGMKTQYF.

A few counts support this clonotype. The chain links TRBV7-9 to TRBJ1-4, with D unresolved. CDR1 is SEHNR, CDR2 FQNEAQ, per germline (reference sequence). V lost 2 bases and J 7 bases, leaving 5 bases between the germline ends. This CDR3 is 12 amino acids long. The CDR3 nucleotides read TGTGCCAGCAGCTTAAATGCTGAAAAACTGTTTTTT. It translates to CASSLNAEKLFF.

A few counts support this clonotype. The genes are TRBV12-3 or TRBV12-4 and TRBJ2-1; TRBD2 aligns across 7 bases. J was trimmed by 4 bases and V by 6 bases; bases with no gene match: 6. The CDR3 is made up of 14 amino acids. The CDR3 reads CASSRQLAYNEQFF. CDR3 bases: TGTGCCAGCAGCCGACAACTAGCGTACAATGAGCAGTTCTTC.

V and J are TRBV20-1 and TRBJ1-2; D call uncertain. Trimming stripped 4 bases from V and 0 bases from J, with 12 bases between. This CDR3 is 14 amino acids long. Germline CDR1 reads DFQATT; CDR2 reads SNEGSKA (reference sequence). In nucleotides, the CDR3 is TGCAGTGCTACCGGGCCCACGTCTAACTATGGCTACACCTTC. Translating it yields CSATGPTSNYGYTF.

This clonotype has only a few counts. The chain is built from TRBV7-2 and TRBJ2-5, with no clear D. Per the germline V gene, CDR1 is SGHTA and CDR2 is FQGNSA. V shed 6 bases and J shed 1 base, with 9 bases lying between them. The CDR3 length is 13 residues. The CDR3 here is CASSYRPQETQYF. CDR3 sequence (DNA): TGTGCCAGCAGTTACCGACCCCAAGAGACCCAGTACTTC. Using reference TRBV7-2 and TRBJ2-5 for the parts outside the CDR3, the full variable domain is GAGVSQSPSNKVTEKGKDVELRCDPISGHTALYWYRQSLGQGLEFLIYFQGNSAPDKSGLPSDRFSAERTGGSVSTLTIQRTQQEDSAVYLCASSYRPQETQYFGPGTRLLVL.

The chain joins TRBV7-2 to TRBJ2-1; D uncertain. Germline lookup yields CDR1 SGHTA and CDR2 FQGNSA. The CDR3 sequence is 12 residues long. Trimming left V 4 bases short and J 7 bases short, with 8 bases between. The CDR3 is CASSSMGNEQFF. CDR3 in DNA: TGTGCCAGCAGCTCGATGGGTAATGAGCAGTTCTTC.

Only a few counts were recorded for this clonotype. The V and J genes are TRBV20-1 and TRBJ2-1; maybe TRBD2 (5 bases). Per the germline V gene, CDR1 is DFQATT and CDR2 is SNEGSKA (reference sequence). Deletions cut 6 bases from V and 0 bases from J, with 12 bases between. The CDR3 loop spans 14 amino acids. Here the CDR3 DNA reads TGCAGTGCAAGAAACGGGATCTCCTACAATGAGCAGTTCTTC. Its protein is CSARNGISYNEQFF.

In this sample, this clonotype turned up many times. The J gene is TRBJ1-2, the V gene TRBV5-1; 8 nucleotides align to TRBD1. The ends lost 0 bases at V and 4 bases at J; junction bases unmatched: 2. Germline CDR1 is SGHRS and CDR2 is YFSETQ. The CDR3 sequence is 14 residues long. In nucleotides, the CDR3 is TGCGCCAGCAGCTTGGGGACAGGGAGCTATGGCTACACCTTC. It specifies CASSLGTGSYGYTF. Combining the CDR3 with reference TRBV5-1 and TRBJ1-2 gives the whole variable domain KAGVTQTPRYLIKTRGQQVTLSCSPISGHRSVSWYQQTPGQGLQFLFEYFSETQRNKGNFPGRFSGRQFSNSRSEMNVSTLELGDSALYLCASSLGTGSYGYTFGSGTRLTVV.

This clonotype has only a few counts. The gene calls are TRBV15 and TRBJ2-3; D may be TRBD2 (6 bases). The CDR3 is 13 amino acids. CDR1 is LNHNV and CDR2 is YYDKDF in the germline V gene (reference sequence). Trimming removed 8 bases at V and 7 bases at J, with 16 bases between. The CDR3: CATGGSPDNTQYF. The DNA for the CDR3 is TGTGCCACCGGGGGGTCGCCAGACAATACGCAGTATTTT.

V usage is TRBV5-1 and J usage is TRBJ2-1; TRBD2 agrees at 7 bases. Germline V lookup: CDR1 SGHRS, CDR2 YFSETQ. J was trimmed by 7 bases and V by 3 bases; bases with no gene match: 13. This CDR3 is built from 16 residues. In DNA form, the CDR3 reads TGCGCCAGCAGCTGGTTCGGGGAGGGATCGGGAAATGAGCAGTTCTTC. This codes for CASSWFGEGSGNEQFF.

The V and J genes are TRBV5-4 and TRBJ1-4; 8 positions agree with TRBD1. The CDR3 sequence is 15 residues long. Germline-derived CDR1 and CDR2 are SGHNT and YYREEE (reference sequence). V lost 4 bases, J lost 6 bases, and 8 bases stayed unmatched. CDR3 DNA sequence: TGTGCCAGCAGCGGTACAGGGGGATTGGATGAAAAACTGTTTTTT. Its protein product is CASSGTGGLDEKLFF.

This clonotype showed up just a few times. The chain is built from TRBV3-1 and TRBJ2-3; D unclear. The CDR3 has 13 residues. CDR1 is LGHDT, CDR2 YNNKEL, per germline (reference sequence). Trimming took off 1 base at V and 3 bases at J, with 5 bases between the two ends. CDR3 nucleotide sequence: TGTGCCAGCAGCCAAGTCTTAACAGATACGCAGTATTTT. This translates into CASSQVLTDTQYF.